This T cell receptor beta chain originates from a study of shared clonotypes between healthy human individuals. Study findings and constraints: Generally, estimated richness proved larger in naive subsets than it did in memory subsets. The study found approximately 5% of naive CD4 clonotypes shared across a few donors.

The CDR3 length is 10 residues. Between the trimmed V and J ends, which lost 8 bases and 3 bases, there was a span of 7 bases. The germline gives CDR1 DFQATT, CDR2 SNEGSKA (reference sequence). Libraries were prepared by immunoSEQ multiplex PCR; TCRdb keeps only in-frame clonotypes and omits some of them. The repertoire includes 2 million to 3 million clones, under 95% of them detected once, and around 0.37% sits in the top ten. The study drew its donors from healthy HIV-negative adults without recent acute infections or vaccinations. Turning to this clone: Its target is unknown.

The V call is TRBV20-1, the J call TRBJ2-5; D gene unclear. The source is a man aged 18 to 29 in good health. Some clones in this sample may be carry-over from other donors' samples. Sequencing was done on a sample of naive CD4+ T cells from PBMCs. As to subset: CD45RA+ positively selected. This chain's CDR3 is CSTGEETQYF. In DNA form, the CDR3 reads TGCAGTACCGGTGAAGAGACCCAGTACTTC.